The 9 T cell receptor beta chains in this list originate from one sample, sequenced in a study of cytomegalovirus exposure and HLA in healthy donors. Researchers ran the PCR with 60 Vbeta and 13 Jbeta primers. This table comes from immunoSEQ multiplex PCR, and its TCRdb copy is limited to in-frame clones, with some not included. The sample has 150,000 or so clones, about four fifths seen once. Material for sequencing was PBMCs. Receptors originate from a male donor in good health and CMV-seronegative.

The chain is built from TRBV29-1 and TRBJ1-1, with 8 bases fitting TRBD1. This CDR3 has 15 amino acids. CDR1 and CDR2 from the germline V gene are SQVTM and ANQGSEA. V trimming: 7 bases; J trimming: 1 base; junction bases outside the gene matches: 11. The chain's CDR3 is CSGGVKDRGNTEAFF. The CDR3, as DNA: TGCAGCGGGGGGGTCAAAGACAGGGGGAACACTGAAGCTTTCTTT.

The V and J genes are TRBV6-1 and TRBJ1-6; D perhaps matches TRBD1 (5 bases). Trimming cost V 6 bases and J 10 bases, with 10 bases left between them. Germline CDR1 MNHNS, CDR2 SASEGT. This CDR3 is 12 amino acids long. CDR3 DNA sequence: TGTGCCAGCAGGGACCCAGGGTCACCCCTCCACTTT. As protein: CASRDPGSPLHF.

The chain couples TRBV27 to TRBJ1-5; TRBD1 is a possible D gene (5 bases). This CDR3 is built from 14 residues. Germline CDR1 is MNHEY and CDR2 is SMNVEV (reference sequence). V was pared by 0 bases and J by 9 bases, with 12 bases between. The CDR3 nucleotides are TGTGCCAGCAGTTTATCCAGGGATTCTGGGCCCCAGCATTTT. Protein product: CASSLSRDSGPQHF.

This sequence joins TRBV29-1 and TRBJ2-1, with no clear D. This CDR3 spans 14 amino acids. Germline V gene sequence: CDR1 SQVTM, CDR2 ANQGSEA. Trimming took 5 bases from V and 0 from J, leaving 11 bases between them. CDR3 amino acids: CSVRQTSSYNEQFF. CDR3 nucleotides: TGCAGCGTTAGACAAACGAGCTCCTACAATGAGCAGTTCTTC.

This chain joins TRBV5-1 and TRBJ2-2; 8 nucleotides align to TRBD1. Germline assignment: CDR1 SGHRS and CDR2 YFSETQ. This CDR3 comprises 16 residues. The junction had 2 bases not matched to a gene; V was cut back by 1 base and J by 0 bases. Here the CDR3 reads CASSLRGQANTGELFF. For the CDR3, the DNA is TGCGCCAGCAGCTTGCGGGGACAGGCGAACACCGGGGAGCTGTTTTTT. The entire variable domain, with the rest obtained from reference TRBV5-1 and TRBJ2-2, is as follows: KAGVTQTPRYLIKTRGQQVTLSCSPISGHRSVSWYQQTPGQGLQFLFEYFSETQRNKGNFPGRFSGRQFSNSRSEMNVSTLELGDSALYLCASSLRGQANTGELFFGEGSRLTVL.

The chain has TRBV5-4 and TRBJ2-2; the match to TRBD2 covers 8 bases. V lost 4 bases, J lost 5 bases, and 7 bases stayed unmatched. Per germline, CDR1 SGHNT and CDR2 YYREEE (reference sequence). The CDR3 has 15 residues. CDR3 amino acids: CASSRVTSVTGELFF. The CDR3 DNA follows: TGTGCCAGCAGCCGGGTGACTAGCGTAACCGGGGAGCTGTTTTTT.

This chain uses TRBV20-1 with TRBJ2-5; D gene ambiguous. Germline V gene data show CDR1 as DFQATT and CDR2 as SNEGSKA (reference sequence). V lost 3 bases and J lost 3, with 5 bases in between. There are 11 residues in the CDR3. The CDR3 region is CSASTEETQYF. The CDR3 coding sequence is TGCAGTGCTAGCACAGAAGAGACCCAGTACTTC.

This chain uses TRBV7-2 with TRBJ2-3; 9 bases line up with TRBD2. Germline V CDR1 and CDR2: SGHTA, FQGNSA. This CDR3 has 16 residues. V lost 2 bases and J lost 2; bases outside the gene matches: 5. CDR3 residues: CASSLLAGAATDTQYF. The CDR3 coding sequence is TGTGCCAGCAGCTTATTAGCGGGAGCTGCCACAGATACGCAGTATTTT.

The chain uses TRBV7-2 and TRBJ2-6; no definite D call. Trimming left V 5 bases short and J 2 bases short, with 10 bases between. Germline CDR1 and CDR2: SGHTA and FQGNSA. CDR3 size: 15 residues. DNA of the CDR3: TGTGCCAGCAGCAGAGACATGGCTGGGGCCAACGTCCTGACTTTC. It yields the protein CASSRDMAGANVLTF.